The 20 T cell receptor beta chains below were found in one sample sequenced in a study of spatial heterogeneity in lung cancer (dated by TCRdb to between 2019 and 2020). The library relied on 5' RACE. Sequencing used a NextSeq 500. The raw public reads went through TCRdb reprocessing: fastp at Q25, MiXCR clone calling, in-frame beta chains kept. Under each unique CDR3 protein, matching rows form one entry showing the most common genes and DNA. The sample table records over 75,000 distinct CDR3 sequences; approximately 18% of these occur just once. Roughly 6.2% of the sample is held by the ten biggest clonotypes. The time point label, as the study defines it: sample taken at primary tumor resection. Without any cell sorting, TCR sequencing was performed on whole RNA extracted either from tumor and nontumor lung tissue or from cryopreserved PBMC samples. The sample here was PBMCs, taken at surgery. The origin of the receptors is a male donor with early-stage non-small cell lung cancer.

This chain connects TRBV10-3 to TRBJ2-7; either TRBD1 or TRBD2 may supply D (5 bases each). From germline, CDR1 is ENHRY and CDR2 SYGVKD. The length of the CDR3 is 14 residues. V lost 3 bases and J 0 bases, leaving 9 bases between the germline ends. CDR3 amino acids: CAISEGTYSYEQYF. The CDR3, as DNA: TGTGCCATCAGTGAAGGGACCTACTCCTACGAGCAGTACTTC.

This chain connects TRBV7-2 to TRBJ1-2; TRBD1 matches at 8 bases. This CDR3 is 15 amino acids long. The trim removed 3 bases at V and 5 bases at J, leaving 8 bases unmatched. Germline V gives CDR1 SGHTA, CDR2 FQGNSA. The CDR3: CASSFPGQGSYGYTF. In DNA form, the CDR3 reads TGTGCCAGCAGCTTCCCTGGACAGGGTAGTTATGGCTACACCTTC.

This chain links TRBV12-3 or TRBV12-4 with TRBJ2-1; TRBD2 aligns across 13 bases. V lost 3 bases, J lost 7 bases, and 3 bases stayed unmatched. This CDR3 comprises 15 residues. The CDR3 region is CASSFGLAGANEQFF. Here the CDR3 DNA reads TGTGCCAGCAGTTTTGGACTAGCGGGAGCGAATGAGCAGTTCTTC.

This clonotype was counted only a few times. V gene TRBV6-6 combines with J gene TRBJ2-6, with D unclear. In germline, CDR1 is MNHNY, CDR2 SVGAGI (reference sequence). The CDR3 runs to 13 residues. V lost 8 bases and J lost 1, with 6 bases in between. CDR3 nucleotides: TGTGCCAGCTATGGGTCTGGGGCCAACGTCCTGACTTTC. This codes for CASYGSGANVLTF.

This clonotype came up a few times. CDR3 DNA: TGTGCCAGCTCCCTGGGGACAGCTAGCAATCAGCCCCAGCATTTT. This translates into CASSLGTASNQPQHF. V is TRBV18 and J is TRBJ1-5, with 7 bases aligning to TRBD1. The CDR3 length is 15 residues. The J segment lost 0 bases and the V segment lost 6 bases, leaving 5 bases of the junction unmatched. The germline V gene encodes CDR1 KGHSH and CDR2 LQKENI.

This clonotype was observed at least ten times. This chain connects TRBV20-1 to TRBJ2-4, with TRBD1 identical over 10 bases. CDR1 DFQATT and CDR2 SNEGSKA come from the germline V gene (reference sequence). V lost 0 bases to trimming and J lost 7 bases; unmatched junction nucleotides: 9. The CDR3 has 16 amino acids. The CDR3 spells CSARDPGQGFGNIQYF. CDR3 nucleotide sequence: TGCAGTGCTAGAGACCCGGGACAGGGGTTCGGGAACATTCAGTACTTC.

The V gene is TRBV7-2, the J gene TRBJ1-5; 9 nucleotides agree with TRBD1. This CDR3 region has 14 residues. Germline values: CDR1 SGHTA, CDR2 FQGNSA. The V segment lost 8 bases and the J segment 3 bases; nucleotides outside the gene matches: 5. The chain's CDR3 is CASWDRVPNQPQHF. CDR3 coding DNA: TGTGCCAGCTGGGACAGGGTTCCCAATCAGCCCCAGCATTTT.

This clonotype has ten or more counts. The chain combines TRBV3-1 with TRBJ2-5; TRBD1 matches 9 bases. CDR1 is LGHDT and CDR2 is YNNKEL in the germline V gene (reference sequence). The CDR3 covers 16 residues. V lost 0 bases, J lost 2 bases, and 4 bases stayed unmatched. CDR3 nucleotide sequence: TGTGCCAGCAGCCAAGATGGGACAGGGACTCAAGAGACCCAGTACTTC. Translating it yields CASSQDGTGTQETQYF.

This rearrangement joins TRBV12-3 or TRBV12-4 to TRBJ1-5, with a possible D match to TRBD1 (6 bases). The CDR3 loop spans 13 amino acids. Trimming took 6 bases from V and 7 from J, leaving 13 bases between them. CDR3 DNA sequence: TGTGCCAGCAGGGACACAGGGTTACAGCCCCAGCATTTT. Its translation: CASRDTGLQPQHF.

In its sample, this clonotype was seen many times. The gene calls are TRBV12-3 or TRBV12-4 and TRBJ2-3; tentative D call: TRBD1 (6 bases). V was pared by 8 bases and J by 1 base, with 25 bases between. CDR3 length: 18 amino acids. CDR3 nucleotide sequence: TGTGCCAGCCTCAAGGGCACAGGGATTAGGTGGGGCACAGATACGCAGTATTTT. As protein: CASLKGTGIRWGTDTQYF.

This clonotype was counted many times. DNA for the CDR3: TGTGCCAGCAGCCCCCCCCGCGGAGGGGAAAATGAGCAGTTCTTC. It is translated as CASSPPRGGENEQFF. The chain has TRBV3-1 and TRBJ2-1, with a weak D call TRBD2 (6 bases). Deletions cut 4 bases from V and 7 bases from J, with 17 bases between. The CDR3 runs to 15 residues. Germline V gives CDR1 LGHDT, CDR2 YNNKEL (reference sequence).

The table lists this clonotype with a few counts. The rearrangement links TRBV5-1 to TRBJ1-1; the match to TRBD1 covers 7 bases. V lost 1 base to trimming and J lost 0 bases; unmatched junction nucleotides: 0. The CDR3 is 14 amino acids. Germline V gene data show CDR1 as SGHRS and CDR2 as YFSETQ. CDR3 DNA sequence: TGCGCCAGCAGCTTGACAGGGGTGAACACTGAAGCTTTCTTT. It specifies CASSLTGVNTEAFF. Filled out from reference TRBV5-1 and TRBJ1-1, the complete variable domain reads KAGVTQTPRYLIKTRGQQVTLSCSPISGHRSVSWYQQTPGQGLQFLFEYFSETQRNKGNFPGRFSGRQFSNSRSEMNVSTLELGDSALYLCASSLTGVNTEAFFGQGTRLTVV.

This clonotype showed up just a few times. V gene TRBV20-1 combines with J gene TRBJ1-1, with TRBD1 as a possible D gene (5 bases). CDR3 length equals 13 residues. V shed 5 bases and J shed 1 base, with 11 bases lying between them. CDR1 is DFQATT and CDR2 is SNEGSKA in the germline V gene (reference sequence). Here the CDR3 DNA reads TGCAGTGCTGCAGGGACGACGAACACTGAAGCTTTCTTT. Protein sequence: CSAAGTTNTEAFF.

A few counts support this clonotype. The chain couples TRBV24-1 to TRBJ2-2; D remains unclear. V was cut by 4 bases and J by 5 bases, with 10 bases left in between. CDR3 length: 14 residues. Germline values: CDR1 KGHDR, CDR2 SFDVKD. In nucleotides, the CDR3 is TGTGCCACCAGTGAGGACCTAGGGACCGGGGAGCTGTTTTTT. This sequence encodes CATSEDLGTGELFF.

Ten or more counts support this clonotype. This chain uses TRBV28 with TRBJ1-2, with D possibly matching TRBD1 (6 bases). Germline V gene data show CDR1 as MDHEN and CDR2 as SYDVKM. This CDR3 comprises 13 residues. V dropped 7 bases and J dropped 5 bases, with 14 bases sitting between them. The CDR3 sequence is CASTTTGNYGYTF. In DNA, the CDR3 is TGTGCCAGCACTACGACAGGAAATTATGGCTACACCTTC.

This clonotype came up a few times. CDR3 DNA sequence: TGCGCCAGCAGCCAAGCATTTGGGGGGCTAAACGAGCAGTACTTC. Translated, it gives CASSQAFGGLNEQYF. The V gene is TRBV4-3, the J gene TRBJ2-7; D might be TRBD1 or TRBD2, each matching 6 bases. Looked up from germline, CDR1 is LGHNA and CDR2 is YSLEER. The CDR3 spans 15 residues. Trimming cost V 1 base and J 5 bases, with 15 bases left between them.

This rearrangement joins TRBV5-1 to TRBJ1-4; TRBD1 agrees at 7 bases. Trimming at V came to 0 bases and at J to 4 bases, leaving 9 bases not matched to a gene. CDR1 and CDR2 from the germline V gene are SGHRS and YFSETQ. The length of the CDR3 is 17 residues. The CDR3 reads CASSLGTGHAVNEKLFF. The CDR3 coding sequence is TGCGCCAGCAGCTTGGGGACAGGCCACGCGGTTAATGAAAAACTGTTTTTT.

This clonotype has more than one count but fewer than ten. V and J are TRBV5-1 and TRBJ1-1; D is undetermined. V was shortened by 4 bases and J by 4 bases, with 11 bases between the two germline ends. CDR1 and CDR2 from the germline V gene are SGHRS and YFSETQ. CDR3 length: 13 amino acids. This chain's CDR3 is CASSPGVGTEAFF. As DNA, the CDR3 is TGCGCCAGCAGCCCCGGGGTGGGCACTGAAGCTTTCTTT.

This clonotype was recorded many times. The genes are TRBV29-1 and TRBJ2-1; 7 nucleotides line up with TRBD1. Germline V CDR1 and CDR2: SQVTM, ANQGSEA. The V segment lost 8 bases and the J segment 0 bases; nucleotides outside the gene matches: 7. CDR3 size: 14 residues. CDR3 residues: CSLTGATSYNEQFF. Written as DNA, the CDR3 is TGCAGCCTAACAGGGGCCACCTCCTACAATGAGCAGTTCTTC.

This clonotype was counted between two and nine times. V and J are TRBV7-2 and TRBJ1-1; D might be TRBD1 (6 bases). Germline V gives CDR1 SGHTA, CDR2 FQGNSA. V was pared by 4 bases and J by 4 bases, with 16 bases between. The CDR3 has 15 amino acids. CDR3 region: CASSSLGQGSTEAFF. The CDR3 DNA reads TGTGCCAGCAGCTCGCTGGGGCAGGGGAGCACTGAAGCTTTCTTT.